This T cell receptor beta chain comes out of a study of spatial heterogeneity in lung cancer. The time point was: sample taken at primary tumor resection. Sequencing covered unsorted whole RNA taken from tumor, nontumor lung or frozen PBMC. Germline assignment: CDR1 DFQATT and CDR2 SNEGSKA (reference sequence). The V gene end was trimmed by 0 bases and the J gene end by 6 bases; junction bases not matched to a gene: 10. This CDR3 comprises 16 residues. TCRdb itself ran the 5' RACE reads through MiXCR, one entry per CDR3 protein. The sample lists fewer than 40,000 distinct CDR3 sequences, 6.5% to 9% occurring once. The table lists this clonotype with many counts.

This receptor was obtained from a male donor with early-stage non-small cell lung cancer. The input for sequencing was PBMCs, taken at surgery. The J gene is TRBJ1-5, the V gene TRBV20-1; TRBD1 matches at 8 bases. The CDR3 sequence: CSARDLLQGALQPQHF. The CDR3 DNA is TGCAGTGCTAGAGATCTTTTGCAGGGGGCGCTTCAGCCCCAGCATTTT.